The following is a T cell receptor (beta chain) sequence with its context. This clonotype appeared a few times. Its recognized antigen is unknown. Base qualities are not at hand, and no much larger clone is one base apart. Library method: RT-PCR. Data came from an Illumina HiSeq 2500. TCRdb reprocessed the public reads (quality trimming at Q25 with fastp, clone calling with MiXCR) and kept in-frame beta chains. Each CDR3 protein gets just one entry, which takes the most common genes and DNA from the rows behind it. The sample contains about 570,000 distinct CDR3 sequences, 10% to 12% of them found a single time. Approximately 11% of the sample is in the top ten clones. The data were taken from a study of response to subunit inactivated influenza vaccine (dated by TCRdb to about 2018). Some background on the complete study: To follow how T cells responded to a trivalent subunit inactivated influenza vaccine, the researchers relied on deep quantitative profiling of the T cell receptor repertoire.

The investigation overall reported the following: According to the authors, only a limited number of new T cells may be recruited by each seasonal influenza vaccination.

This sample also appeared in a second study, on T cells expressing NK-cell markers. The second investigation adds: TCR beta cDNA libraries were prepared using 5'RACE template switching, which introduced a universal primer site and unique molecular identifiers. In sorted CD3+CD56+NKG2C+, CD3+CD56+NKG2C- and CD3+CD56-NKG2C+ T-cell subsets from several donors, TCR beta-chain repertoires were profiled. Seven of the eight sequenced donors were HCMV-seropositive and one was HCMV-seronegative. To restrict sorting to alphabetaTCR-expressing T cells, an anti-gammadeltaTCR antibody was added in several experiments. In about 6 donors, the dominant CD3+CD56+NKG2C+ clonotypes were found to rank among the top 10 CD8+ clonotypes and to make up about 1.0-7.0% of CD8+ T cells. Those dominant clonotypes were again the most abundant among CD3+CD56-NKG2C+ cells in a handful of donors, at about 25-65%. It remained unclear whether the expanded NKG2C-expressing T cell clones were specific for HCMV antigens. The study sequenced eight donors, all healthy volunteers chosen at random: three men and five women. HCMV-specific IgG was detected in serum with a commercial ELISA kit to determine HCMV serostatus. Peripheral blood mononuclear cells were isolated from blood by Ficoll density gradient centrifugation. For about six donors, bulk peripheral blood T-cell repertoires were additionally sequenced from unsorted PBMC. cDNA synthesis was primed from the TCR beta constant segment, followed by two successive PCR amplification steps. Libraries were sequenced as 2 x 150 bp reads on Illumina HiSeq 2000/2500, MiSeq or NextSeq. MIGEC was used to demultiplex reads and group reads by UMI, and MiTCR was used to assemble and quantify clonotypes. Only TCR cDNA sequences supported by at least two reads were kept to exclude erroneous sequences. The tcR package was used for downstream repertoire analysis, and clonotypes were matched across fractions by CDR3 nucleotide sequence plus V segment. VDJmatch was used to annotate antigen specificity against VDJdb, with one amino acid substitution in CDR3 permitted.

The source is a man aged 50 to 60 who received an inactivated influenza vaccine. Donor details come from another sample of the same person, matched by shared clones. This specimen was PBMCs from blood, taken on the day of vaccination.

The CDR3 has the sequence CASSQPSYGYTF. The bases read TGTGCCAGCAGTCAGCCGAGCTATGGCTACACCTTC. Recombination connected TRBV12-3 or TRBV12-4 to TRBJ1-2; the D gene remains uncertain. The CDR3 covers 12 residues, taking in both the cysteine and the phenylalanine. Only the CDR3 DNA stays, 36 bases, in frame from base 1. The germline ends are 8 bases apart after V is trimmed by 5 bases and J by 4 bases.